These T cell receptor beta chains were read from a single sample in a study of blood T cells in healthy people across ages. TCRdb reprocessed the 5' RACE reads via MiXCR and lists one record per CDR3 protein. The sample consists of around 1,500,000 distinct CDR3 sequences, about 30% of them appearing once. Material: blood. The source of these receptors is a woman aged 25 to 39 in good health. CDR3s include the opening cysteine and the closing phenylalanine or tryptophan. Each record gives: J gene, D gene, V gene, clone size, CDR3 DNA, CDR3 protein. D genes are given only for firm matches. Clone size is stated in some rows and not others, as once, few, many or a class when expanded.

j_gene: TRBJ2-7
d_gene: TRBD2
v_gene: TRBV7-3
abundance: once
CDR3nt: TGTGCCAGCAGCTCCATCGGGACTAGCGGGAGGAACGAGCAGTACTTC
CDR3aa: CASSSIGTSGRNEQYF

j_gene: TRBJ2-7
d_gene: NA
v_gene: TRBV5-5
abundance: many
CDR3nt: TGTGCCAGCAGCTTTTCCTATCTACTCTCCTACGAGCAGTACTTC
CDR3aa: CASSFSYLLSYEQYF

j_gene: TRBJ1-2
d_gene: NA
v_gene: TRBV20-1
abundance: few
CDR3nt: TGCAGTGCTAGACCCGGAACCCGCTATGGCTACACCTTC
CDR3aa: CSARPGTRYGYTF

j_gene: TRBJ2-2
d_gene: TRBD1
v_gene: TRBV12-5
abundance: NA
CDR3nt: TGTGCTAGTGGTTTGGCCATTCCGGGACAGGAAAGAACCGGGGAGCTGTTTTTT
CDR3aa: CASGLAIPGQERTGELFF

j_gene: TRBJ2-3
d_gene: NA
v_gene: TRBV6-6
abundance: NA
CDR3nt: TGTGCCAGCAGTTACCGGGCGAGGAGCACAGATACGCAGTATTTT
CDR3aa: CASSYRARSTDTQYF

j_gene: TRBJ2-1
d_gene: NA
v_gene: TRBV28
abundance: NA
CDR3nt: TGTGCCAGCAGTTTCTCCCAGACGGGTTCCTACAATGAGCAGTTCTTC
CDR3aa: CASSFSQTGSYNEQFF

j_gene: TRBJ2-1
d_gene: TRBD1
v_gene: TRBV6-1
abundance: few
CDR3nt: TGTGCCAGCAGGGAAGGACAGGGAAACTACAATGAGCAGTTCTTC
CDR3aa: CASREGQGNYNEQFF

j_gene: TRBJ1-2
d_gene: TRBD1
v_gene: TRBV2
abundance: few
CDR3nt: TGTGCCAGCAGAGGACAGGGGGCTGTTGGCTACACCTTC
CDR3aa: CASRGQGAVGYTF

j_gene: TRBJ2-1
d_gene: NA
v_gene: TRBV6-1
abundance: few
CDR3nt: TGTGCCAGCAAGTCCCCGGGAGTCCATGAGCAGTTCTTC
CDR3aa: CASKSPGVHEQFF

j_gene: TRBJ2-3
d_gene: NA
v_gene: TRBV28
abundance: few
CDR3nt: TGTGCCACCGAGACCCATCCCCGCGATACGCAGTATTTT
CDR3aa: CATETHPRDTQYF

j_gene: TRBJ2-7
d_gene: NA
v_gene: TRBV5-1
abundance: NA
CDR3nt: TGCGCCAGCACCCTGACTAGTGGGACAGTTAACGAGCAGTACTTC
CDR3aa: CASTLTSGTVNEQYF

j_gene: TRBJ2-2
d_gene: NA
v_gene: TRBV7-3
abundance: few
CDR3nt: TGTGCCAGCAGCTTAGGGGTGTCACGGACCGGGGAGCTGTTTTTT
CDR3aa: CASSLGVSRTGELFF

j_gene: TRBJ2-2
d_gene: NA
v_gene: TRBV20-1
abundance: many
CDR3nt: TGCAGTGCTAGGGCTGGGGCCGGGGAGCTGTTTTTT
CDR3aa: CSARAGAGELFF

j_gene: TRBJ1-2
d_gene: TRBD1
v_gene: TRBV5-1
abundance: NA
CDR3nt: TGCGCCAGCAGCTCGGACCCGGGACAGACTAACTATGGCTACACCTTC
CDR3aa: CASSSDPGQTNYGYTF

j_gene: TRBJ2-7
d_gene: TRBD2
v_gene: TRBV20-1
abundance: many
CDR3nt: TGCAGTGCTCCTACGGGACTAGCGTCCGAGCAGTACTTC
CDR3aa: CSAPTGLASEQYF

j_gene: TRBJ2-7
d_gene: NA
v_gene: TRBV7-2
abundance: many
CDR3nt: TGTGCCAGCAGCCCGCAGGAGATCTACGAGCAGTACTTC
CDR3aa: CASSPQEIYEQYF

j_gene: TRBJ2-1
d_gene: NA
v_gene: TRBV7-6
abundance: few
CDR3nt: TGTGCCAGCAGCTACGGACTTTCGAGCGAGCAGTTCTTC
CDR3aa: CASSYGLSSEQFF

j_gene: TRBJ2-7
d_gene: NA
v_gene: TRBV5-1
abundance: NA
CDR3nt: TGCGCCAGCAGGATGGACAGCTACGAGCAGTACTTC
CDR3aa: CASRMDSYEQYF

j_gene: TRBJ1-5
d_gene: NA
v_gene: TRBV20-1
abundance: many
CDR3nt: TGCAGTGCTAGAGATCCTGGGGGGCATGGTCAGCCCCAGCATTTT
CDR3aa: CSARDPGGHGQPQHF

j_gene: TRBJ2-4
d_gene: TRBD2
v_gene: TRBV20-1
abundance: few
CDR3nt: TGCAGTGCGTATGCCACTAGCGGGGGATACAATGAGCAGTACTTC
CDR3aa: CSAYATSGGYNEQYF

j_gene: TRBJ2-1
d_gene: NA
v_gene: TRBV29-1
abundance: many
CDR3nt: TGCAGCGGGGGATTATACAATGTGCAGTTCTTC
CDR3aa: CSGGLYNVQFF

j_gene: TRBJ1-2
d_gene: NA
v_gene: TRBV7-9
abundance: many
CDR3nt: TGTGCCAGCAGCTTACCCGGTCCTATGGGCGGCTACACCTTC
CDR3aa: CASSLPGPMGGYTF

j_gene: TRBJ2-4
d_gene: NA
v_gene: TRBV28
abundance: many
CDR3nt: TGTGCCAGCAGATTGGTGACCAAAAACATTCAGTACTTC
CDR3aa: CASRLVTKNIQYF

j_gene: TRBJ1-6
d_gene: NA
v_gene: TRBV7-6
abundance: NA
CDR3nt: TGTGCCAGCAGCTCATTCGGTTCACCCCTCCACTTT
CDR3aa: CASSSFGSPLHF

j_gene: TRBJ1-4
d_gene: NA
v_gene: TRBV6-5
abundance: many
CDR3nt: TGTGCCAGCAGTTACGAGTCCAACCCCGGTGAAAAACTGTTTTTT
CDR3aa: CASSYESNPGEKLFF

j_gene: TRBJ2-4
d_gene: NA
v_gene: TRBV6-2/TRBV6-3
abundance: many
CDR3nt: TGTGCCAGCAGTTACTCGGACCGCAGAGCCAAAAACATTCAGTACTTC
CDR3aa: CASSYSDRRAKNIQYF

j_gene: TRBJ1-1
d_gene: NA
v_gene: TRBV28
abundance: few
CDR3nt: TGTGCCAGCAGTTTCGGGGGAGGGGAAGCTTTCTTT
CDR3aa: CASSFGGGEAFF

j_gene: TRBJ2-2
d_gene: NA
v_gene: TRBV20-1
abundance: NA
CDR3nt: TGCAGTGCTAGATTGAGGAACACCGGGGAGCTGTTTTTT
CDR3aa: CSARLRNTGELFF

j_gene: TRBJ2-3
d_gene: NA
v_gene: TRBV29-1
abundance: few
CDR3nt: TGCAGCGTTCGTCGGGGGACATTCGGTTTTCCTTGGGGTACGCAGTATTTT
CDR3aa: CSVRRGTFGFPWGTQYF

j_gene: TRBJ2-1
d_gene: NA
v_gene: TRBV2
abundance: NA
CDR3nt: TGTGCCAGCAGTCTCAGGACAAGGGGTGATGGGCAGTTCTTC
CDR3aa: CASSLRTRGDGQFF

j_gene: TRBJ1-6
d_gene: NA
v_gene: TRBV7-9
abundance: NA
CDR3nt: TGTGCCAGCAGCCTGTCAGGGGAAGCGACCCCCCTCCACTTT
CDR3aa: CASSLSGEATPLHF

j_gene: TRBJ2-7
d_gene: NA
v_gene: TRBV25-1
abundance: few
CDR3nt: TGTGCCAGCAGCCCGGGGGCGGGAGTGGGCGAGCAGTACTTC
CDR3aa: CASSPGAGVGEQYF

j_gene: TRBJ1-3
d_gene: NA
v_gene: TRBV18
abundance: NA
CDR3nt: TGTGCCAGCTCACCGATGGACACTGGAAACACCATATATTTT
CDR3aa: CASSPMDTGNTIYF

j_gene: TRBJ1-1
d_gene: TRBD1
v_gene: TRBV7-9
abundance: NA
CDR3nt: TGTGCCAGCAGCTTAGTTTTGGGGACAGTTGAAGCTTTCTTT
CDR3aa: CASSLVLGTVEAFF

j_gene: TRBJ2-7
d_gene: NA
v_gene: TRBV7-2
abundance: NA
CDR3nt: TGTGCCAGCAGCCCCGTTCCGGAAACCGAGCAGTACTTC
CDR3aa: CASSPVPETEQYF

j_gene: TRBJ1-2
d_gene: NA
v_gene: TRBV20-1
abundance: NA
CDR3nt: TGCAGTGATAGAACGTTGGGCGCCTATGGCTACACCTTC
CDR3aa: CSDRTLGAYGYTF

j_gene: TRBJ2-3
d_gene: TRBD2
v_gene: TRBV6-4
abundance: few
CDR3nt: TGTGCCAGCAGTCTTCGGGAGGGGGGCTCCCCAGATACGCAGTATTTT
CDR3aa: CASSLREGGSPDTQYF

j_gene: TRBJ2-1
d_gene: TRBD2
v_gene: TRBV20-1
abundance: NA
CDR3nt: TGCAGTGCTAGAGGGGATAGCGGGAACAATGAGCAGTTCTTC
CDR3aa: CSARGDSGNNEQFF

j_gene: TRBJ2-1
d_gene: NA
v_gene: TRBV7-3
abundance: few
CDR3nt: TGTGCCAGCAGCTTAAATCAGGGTGATGAGCAGTTCTTC
CDR3aa: CASSLNQGDEQFF

j_gene: TRBJ2-7
d_gene: NA
v_gene: TRBV9
abundance: NA
CDR3nt: TGTGCCAGCAGCCCCCTAAAGTTAGCGGCCGAGCAGTACTTC
CDR3aa: CASSPLKLAAEQYF

j_gene: TRBJ1-3
d_gene: TRBD1
v_gene: TRBV20-1
abundance: NA
CDR3nt: TGCAGTGCTTCAACAGGGGACTCTGGAAACACCATATATTTT
CDR3aa: CSASTGDSGNTIYF

j_gene: TRBJ2-1
d_gene: TRBD2
v_gene: TRBV5-1
abundance: NA
CDR3nt: TGCGCCAGCAGCTTGAGTCAGACTAGCAGATACAATGAGCAGTTCTTC
CDR3aa: CASSLSQTSRYNEQFF

j_gene: TRBJ1-1
d_gene: NA
v_gene: TRBV5-1
abundance: NA
CDR3nt: TGCGCCAGCAGCTTGGGAATGGGAGGAATTGAAGCTTTCTTT
CDR3aa: CASSLGMGGIEAFF

j_gene: TRBJ2-1
d_gene: TRBD2
v_gene: TRBV7-3
abundance: NA
CDR3nt: TGTGCCAGCAGCGAACTAGCGATCAATGAGCAGTTCTTC
CDR3aa: CASSELAINEQFF

j_gene: TRBJ2-1
d_gene: TRBD2
v_gene: TRBV9
abundance: NA
CDR3nt: TGTGCCAGCAGCGCCGGACTAGTTAGAAAGGAGTTCTTC
CDR3aa: CASSAGLVRKEFF

j_gene: TRBJ2-1
d_gene: TRBD2
v_gene: TRBV5-1
abundance: few
CDR3nt: TGCACCAGCAGCCCGGGACTAGCGGGGGGGCCTGGAGAGCAGTTCTTC
CDR3aa: CTSSPGLAGGPGEQFF

j_gene: TRBJ1-2
d_gene: TRBD1
v_gene: TRBV5-6
abundance: once
CDR3nt: TGTGCCAGTAGCTCAAGCGGGACAGGGGACGGCTACACCTTC
CDR3aa: CASSSSGTGDGYTF

j_gene: TRBJ2-5
d_gene: NA
v_gene: TRBV5-5
abundance: few
CDR3nt: TGTGCCAGCAGCTTGGATTGGACTACAGGGGAGACCCAGTACTTC
CDR3aa: CASSLDWTTGETQYF

j_gene: TRBJ2-7
d_gene: NA
v_gene: TRBV20-1
abundance: few
CDR3nt: TGCAGTGCTAGGTCCTATGTCTCCTACGAGCAGTACTTC
CDR3aa: CSARSYVSYEQYF

j_gene: TRBJ2-7
d_gene: NA
v_gene: TRBV25-1
abundance: few
CDR3nt: TGTGCCAGCAGTGAACCCGCAGGGGAGGGCTCCTACGAGCAGTACTTC
CDR3aa: CASSEPAGEGSYEQYF

j_gene: TRBJ1-6
d_gene: NA
v_gene: TRBV28
abundance: NA
CDR3nt: TGTGCCAGCAGTTCCCCCCTCAATTCACCCCTCCACTTT
CDR3aa: CASSSPLNSPLHF

j_gene: TRBJ2-5
d_gene: TRBD2
v_gene: TRBV20-1
abundance: many
CDR3nt: TGCAGTGCTAGAGATGGGGGTAGCGGGATGGGTGAGACCCAGTACTTC
CDR3aa: CSARDGGSGMGETQYF

j_gene: TRBJ2-1
d_gene: NA
v_gene: TRBV6-1
abundance: NA
CDR3nt: TGTGCCAGCAGCCCTCACCGCCGGCGTCGTTCGGACAATGAGCAGTTCTTC
CDR3aa: CASSPHRRRRSDNEQFF

j_gene: TRBJ2-7
d_gene: TRBD2
v_gene: TRBV28
abundance: many
CDR3nt: TGTGCCAGCAGCCTCCCGGGGGGAGTGGCTATCTACGAGCAGTACTTC
CDR3aa: CASSLPGGVAIYEQYF

j_gene: TRBJ2-6
d_gene: NA
v_gene: TRBV3-1
abundance: NA
CDR3nt: TGTGCCAGCAGCCCTATCCCCCGGGGCTCTGGGGCCAACGTCCTGACTTTC
CDR3aa: CASSPIPRGSGANVLTF

j_gene: TRBJ2-7
d_gene: NA
v_gene: TRBV20-1
abundance: NA
CDR3nt: TGCAGTGCTAGGGAATTAGCCGGAGTTGGCGAGCAGTACTTC
CDR3aa: CSARELAGVGEQYF

j_gene: TRBJ2-5
d_gene: NA
v_gene: TRBV6-5
abundance: NA
CDR3nt: TGTGCCAGCGCCGGGGGCTACAGTGAGACCCAGTACTTC
CDR3aa: CASAGGYSETQYF

j_gene: TRBJ2-7
d_gene: NA
v_gene: TRBV5-6
abundance: few
CDR3nt: TGTGCCAGCAGCGATCGGACGCTTCGCCTCATTTACGAGCAGTACTTC
CDR3aa: CASSDRTLRLIYEQYF